A single sample gave rise to the 15 T cell receptor beta chains below, sequenced in a study of CD8 T cells in ankylosing spondylitis. From the 5' RACE reads, TCRdb called clonotypes with MiXCR, one entry per CDR3 protein. The data hold 31,000 or so distinct CDR3 sequences, with roughly 33% observed a single time. Input material: synovial fluid, either unsorted or a sorted T cell fraction (not recorded which). The source is a male donor with ankylosing spondylitis.

The rearrangement uses TRBV4-1 and TRBJ1-1; possible D gene TRBD1, 5 bases. CDR1 and CDR2 from the germline V gene are MGHRA and YSYEKL. V lost 1 base to trimming and J lost 4 bases, with 10 bases between them. The CDR3 length is 14 residues. The chain's CDR3 is CASSQVGGGTEAFF. CDR3 nucleotides: TGCGCCAGCAGCCAAGTTGGGGGAGGCACTGAAGCTTTCTTT.

The chain links TRBV7-9 to TRBJ1-2, with no clear D. In germline, CDR1 is SEHNR, CDR2 FQNEAQ (reference sequence). V lost 1 base and J lost 4, with 10 bases in between. The CDR3 runs 14 residues. The CDR3 spells CASSLEASSYGYTF. The CDR3 DNA follows: TGTGCCAGCAGCTTAGAAGCGTCGAGCTATGGCTACACCTTC. Complete variable domain (other parts from reference TRBV7-9 and TRBJ1-2): DTGVSQNPRHKITKRGQNVTFRCDPISEHNRLYWYRQTLGQGPEFLTYFQNEAQLEKSRLLSDRFSAERPKGSFSTLEIQRTEQGDSAMYLCASSLEASSYGYTFGSGTRLTVV.

The V gene is TRBV12-5, the J gene TRBJ2-1, with 7 bases identical to TRBD2. The trim removed 5 bases at V and 2 bases at J, leaving 6 bases unmatched. The CDR3 sequence is 15 residues long. Looked up from germline, CDR1 is LGHNT and CDR2 is FRNRAP. This CDR3 is CASGPPAGAYNEQFF. CDR3 DNA sequence: TGTGCTAGTGGTCCCCCGGCGGGAGCCTACAATGAGCAGTTCTTC.

The chain combines TRBV14 with TRBJ1-1; D may be TRBD1 (5 bases). Germline values: CDR1 SGHDN, CDR2 FVKESK. CDR3 length: 19 amino acids. V dropped 1 base and J dropped 3 bases, with 24 bases sitting between them. CDR3 nucleotides: TGTGCCAGCAGCCAAGGTGTGCCCTCGCCCCAAGGGGTGGACACTGAAGCTTTCTTT. Protein product: CASSQGVPSPQGVDTEAFF. The full variable domain, in which reference TRBV14 and TRBJ1-1 provide the parts outside the CDR3, is EAGVTQFPSHSVIEKGQTVTLRCDPISGHDNLYWYRRVMGKEIKFLLHFVKESKQDESGMPNNRFLAERTGGTYSTLKVQPAELEDSGVYFCASSQGVPSPQGVDTEAFFGQGTRLTVV.

This clonotype was counted a few times. This rearrangement joins TRBV20-1 to TRBJ2-1, with 11 positions matching TRBD2. Per germline, CDR1 DFQATT and CDR2 SNEGSKA (reference sequence). There are 15 residues in the CDR3. The junction had 4 bases not matched to a gene; V was cut back by 3 bases and J by 3 bases. The CDR3 protein is CSARVLAGDYNEQFF. The CDR3 coding sequence is TGCAGTGCTAGGGTACTAGCGGGGGACTACAATGAGCAGTTCTTC.

This sequence joins TRBV29-1 and TRBJ2-1; 10 nucleotides line up with TRBD2. The CDR3 loop spans 14 amino acids. Per the germline V gene, CDR1 is SQVTM and CDR2 is ANQGSEA. V gave up 5 bases and J gave up 7 bases; unmatched junction bases: 8. CDR3 residues: CSVLRAGGINEQFF. The CDR3 DNA is TGCAGCGTTCTTAGAGCGGGAGGGATAAATGAGCAGTTCTTC.

This chain uses TRBV11-1 with TRBJ2-2, with 7 bases fitting TRBD1. The J segment lost 7 bases and the V segment lost 2 bases, leaving 7 bases of the junction unmatched. Germline V gene data show CDR1 as SGHAT and CDR2 as FQDESV (reference sequence). The CDR3 is made up of 15 amino acids. In DNA, the CDR3 is TGTGCCAGCAGCTTAAGAGGGGGCTTAGGCGGGGAGCTGTTTTTT. It encodes CASSLRGGLGGELFF. The variable domain in full, completed from reference TRBV11-1 and TRBJ2-2, reads EAEVAQSPRYKITEKSQAVAFWCDPISGHATLYWYRQILGQGPELLVQFQDESVVDDSQLPKDRFSAERLKGVDSTLKIQPAELGDSAMYLCASSLRGGLGGELFFGEGSRLTVL.

V is TRBV18 and J is TRBJ2-3, with D perhaps TRBD1 or TRBD2 (5 bases each). Germline CDR1 and CDR2: KGHSH and LQKENI. V lost 6 bases and J lost 0, with 10 bases in between. The CDR3 has 14 residues. In DNA form, the CDR3 reads TGTGCCAGCTCCTCCGGGGCTAGCACAGATACGCAGTATTTT. Its translation: CASSSGASTDTQYF.

This clonotype turned up a few times. V and J are TRBV11-3 and TRBJ2-1; D ambiguous. Trimming took off 1 base at V and 0 bases at J, with 7 bases between the two ends. From germline, CDR1 is SGHNT and CDR2 YENEEA. This CDR3 region has 15 residues. The DNA for the CDR3 is TGTGCCAGCAGCTTAGGTTTTAACTCCTACAATGAGCAGTTCTTC. The encoded protein is CASSLGFNSYNEQFF.

The V gene is TRBV12-3 or TRBV12-4, the J gene TRBJ2-7; D possibly corresponds to TRBD1 (6 bases). The V end lost 0 bases, the J end lost 2 bases, and 8 bases lay between the germline ends. This CDR3 is 14 amino acids long. CDR3 region: CASSLATGTYEQYF. The DNA of the CDR3 is TGTGCCAGCAGTTTAGCAACAGGGACCTACGAGCAGTACTTC.

The J gene is TRBJ1-1, the V gene TRBV6-4; no firm D call. CDR1 MRHNA and CDR2 SNTAGT come from the germline V gene. V shed 5 bases and J shed 1 base, with 14 bases lying between them. CDR3 length: 15 amino acids. The CDR3 sequence is CASSISAGQNTEAFF. CDR3 bases: TGTGCCAGCAGTATCTCCGCCGGCCAGAACACTGAAGCTTTCTTT.

In its sample, this clonotype was seen many times. The V and J genes are TRBV6-2 or TRBV6-3 and TRBJ2-1; 9 nucleotides line up with TRBD1. This CDR3 has 11 residues. Germline-derived CDR1 and CDR2 are MNHEY and SVGEGT. J was trimmed by 7 bases and V by 8 bases; bases with no gene match: 0. The CDR3 DNA is TGTGCCAGCGGGACAGGGAATGAGCAGTTCTTC. The encoded protein is CASGTGNEQFF.

The chain joins TRBV10-3 to TRBJ1-2; 7 positions agree with TRBD1. Trimming removed 4 bases from V and 9 bases from J; junction bases left unmatched: 8. This CDR3 spans 13 amino acids. Germline values: CDR1 ENHRY, CDR2 SYGVKD. This chain's CDR3 is CAISGDSYGSYTF. The CDR3 coding sequence is TGTGCCATCAGTGGGGACAGCTATGGTAGCTACACCTTC.

The V and J genes are TRBV7-9 and TRBJ2-7; D remains unclear. The CDR3 has 14 residues. Germline CDR1 and CDR2: SEHNR and FQNEAQ (reference sequence). The germline V and J ends were trimmed by 4 bases and 3 bases, with 13 bases remaining between them. The CDR3: CASSSPRSDYEQYF. The CDR3 nucleotides are TGTGCCAGCAGCTCTCCCCGCTCGGACTACGAGCAGTACTTC.

This clonotype turned up a few times. V usage is TRBV12-3 or TRBV12-4 and J usage is TRBJ2-3; 8 bases map to TRBD2. J gave up 1 base and V 8 bases, and 8 bases lay outside the gene matches. There are 15 residues in the CDR3. For the CDR3, the DNA is TGTGCCAGCTTAGCTATGCGGGAGGGCACAGATACGCAGTATTTT. This sequence encodes CASLAMREGTDTQYF.